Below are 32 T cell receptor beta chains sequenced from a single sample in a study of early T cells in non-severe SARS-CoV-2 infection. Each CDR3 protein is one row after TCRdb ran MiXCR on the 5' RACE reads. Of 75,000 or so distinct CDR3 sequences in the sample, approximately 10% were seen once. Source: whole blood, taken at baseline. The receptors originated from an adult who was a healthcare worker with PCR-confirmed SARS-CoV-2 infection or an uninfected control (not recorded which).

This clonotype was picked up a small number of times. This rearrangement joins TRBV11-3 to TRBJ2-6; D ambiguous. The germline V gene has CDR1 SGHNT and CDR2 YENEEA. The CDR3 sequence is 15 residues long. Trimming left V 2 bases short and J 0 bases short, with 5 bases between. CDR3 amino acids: CASSLISSGANVLTF. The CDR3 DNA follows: TGTGCCAGCAGCTTAATAAGCTCTGGGGCCAACGTCCTGACTTTC.

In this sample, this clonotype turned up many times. The CDR3 DNA sequence: TGTGCGGTAGAGAGCTCCTACAATGAGCAGTTCTTC. Residues: CAVESSYNEQFF. This chain links TRBV6-2 or TRBV6-3 with TRBJ2-1; no clear D gene. This CDR3 has 12 residues. The V gene's germline CDR1 is MNHEY and CDR2 SVGEGT.

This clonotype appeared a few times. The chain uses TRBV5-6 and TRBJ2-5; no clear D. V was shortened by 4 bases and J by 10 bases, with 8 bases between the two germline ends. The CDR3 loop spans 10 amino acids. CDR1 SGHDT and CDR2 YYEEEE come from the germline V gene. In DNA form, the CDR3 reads TGTGCCAGCAGCGGCGTGGACCAGTACTTC. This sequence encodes CASSGVDQYF.

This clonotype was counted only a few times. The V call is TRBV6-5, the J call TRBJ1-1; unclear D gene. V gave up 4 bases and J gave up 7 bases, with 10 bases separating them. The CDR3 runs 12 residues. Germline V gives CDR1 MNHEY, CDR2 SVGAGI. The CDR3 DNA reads TGTGCCAGCAGTTCAACGGGCCTTGAAGCTTTCTTT. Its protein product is CASSSTGLEAFF.

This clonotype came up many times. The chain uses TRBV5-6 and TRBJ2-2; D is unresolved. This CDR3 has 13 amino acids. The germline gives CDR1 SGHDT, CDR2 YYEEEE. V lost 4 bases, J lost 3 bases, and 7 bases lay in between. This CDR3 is CASSKVDTGELFF. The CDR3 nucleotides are TGTGCCAGCAGCAAGGTGGACACCGGGGAGCTGTTTTTT.

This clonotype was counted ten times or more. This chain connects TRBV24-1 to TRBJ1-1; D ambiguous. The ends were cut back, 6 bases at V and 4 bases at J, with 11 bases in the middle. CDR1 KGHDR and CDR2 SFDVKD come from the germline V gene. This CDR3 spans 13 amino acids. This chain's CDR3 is CATSRDSGTEAFF. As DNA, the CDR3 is TGTGCCACCAGTAGGGATTCGGGCACTGAAGCTTTCTTT.

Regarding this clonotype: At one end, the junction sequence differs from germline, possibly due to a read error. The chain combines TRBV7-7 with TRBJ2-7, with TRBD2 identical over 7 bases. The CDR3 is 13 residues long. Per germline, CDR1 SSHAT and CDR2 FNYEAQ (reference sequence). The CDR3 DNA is TGTGCTAGCAGCCGCGGGAGCTCCTACGAGCAGTACTTC. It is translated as CASSRGSSYEQYF.

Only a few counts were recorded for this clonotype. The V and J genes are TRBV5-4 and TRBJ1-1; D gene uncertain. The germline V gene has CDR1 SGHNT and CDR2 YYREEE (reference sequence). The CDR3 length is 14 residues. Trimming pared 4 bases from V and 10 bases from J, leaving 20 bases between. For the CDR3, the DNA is TGTGCCAGCAGCACTAGGACGGATCTTAGTGTAGCTTTCTTT. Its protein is CASSTRTDLSVAFF.

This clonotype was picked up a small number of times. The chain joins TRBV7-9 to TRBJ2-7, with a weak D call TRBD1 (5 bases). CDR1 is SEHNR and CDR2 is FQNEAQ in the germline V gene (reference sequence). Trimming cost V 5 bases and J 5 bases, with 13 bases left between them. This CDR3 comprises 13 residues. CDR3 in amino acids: CASSPPGHHEQYF. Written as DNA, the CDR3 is TGTGCCAGCAGCCCCCCAGGGCACCACGAGCAGTACTTC.

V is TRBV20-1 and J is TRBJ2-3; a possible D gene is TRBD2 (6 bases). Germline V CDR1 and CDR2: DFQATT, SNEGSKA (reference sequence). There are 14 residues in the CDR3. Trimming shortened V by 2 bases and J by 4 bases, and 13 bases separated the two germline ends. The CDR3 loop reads CSARSSAAADTQYF. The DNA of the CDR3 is TGCAGTGCTAGATCTAGCGCCGCGGCAGATACGCAGTATTTT.

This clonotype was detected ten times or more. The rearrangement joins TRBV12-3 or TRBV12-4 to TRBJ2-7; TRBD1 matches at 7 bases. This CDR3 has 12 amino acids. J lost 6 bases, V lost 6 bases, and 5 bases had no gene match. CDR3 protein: CASSPTGVEQYF. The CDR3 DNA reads TGTGCCAGCAGCCCTACAGGGGTCGAGCAGTACTTC.

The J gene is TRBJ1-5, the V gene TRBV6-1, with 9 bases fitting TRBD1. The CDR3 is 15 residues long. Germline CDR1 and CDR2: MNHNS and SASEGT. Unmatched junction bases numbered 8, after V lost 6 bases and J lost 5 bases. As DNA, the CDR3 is TGTGCCAGCAGCTTAACAGGGGGCGCGTATCAGCCCCAGCATTTT. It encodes CASSLTGGAYQPQHF.

CDR3 bases: TGTGCCAGCAGCCTAGGGACTAGCGGAACCTACAATGAGCAGTTCTTC. Its protein is CASSLGTSGTYNEQFF. This chain connects TRBV7-8 to TRBJ2-1; 11 positions match TRBD2. Germline CDR1 SGHVS, CDR2 FQNEAQ. Unmatched junction bases numbered 5, after V lost 5 bases and J lost 2 bases. CDR3 length: 16 amino acids.

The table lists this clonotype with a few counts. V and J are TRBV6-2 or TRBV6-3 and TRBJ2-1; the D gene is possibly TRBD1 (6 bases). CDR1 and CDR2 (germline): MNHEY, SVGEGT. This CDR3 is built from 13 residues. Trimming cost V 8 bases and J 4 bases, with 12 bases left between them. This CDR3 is CASADRSYNEQFF. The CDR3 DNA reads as TGTGCCAGCGCAGACAGGAGTTACAATGAGCAGTTCTTC.

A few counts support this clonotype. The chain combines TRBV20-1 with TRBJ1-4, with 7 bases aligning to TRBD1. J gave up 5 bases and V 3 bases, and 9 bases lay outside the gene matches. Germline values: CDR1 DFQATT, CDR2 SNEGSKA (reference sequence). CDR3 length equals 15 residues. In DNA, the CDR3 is TGCAGTGCTAGGGACATCGGGACAGCAAATGAAAAACTGTTTTTT. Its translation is CSARDIGTANEKLFF.

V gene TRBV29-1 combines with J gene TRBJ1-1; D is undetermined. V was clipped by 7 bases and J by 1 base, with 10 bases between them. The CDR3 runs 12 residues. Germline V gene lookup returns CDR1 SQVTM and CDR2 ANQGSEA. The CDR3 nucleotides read TGCAGCGCGGGCCAGACGAACACTGAAGCTTTCTTT. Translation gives CSAGQTNTEAFF.

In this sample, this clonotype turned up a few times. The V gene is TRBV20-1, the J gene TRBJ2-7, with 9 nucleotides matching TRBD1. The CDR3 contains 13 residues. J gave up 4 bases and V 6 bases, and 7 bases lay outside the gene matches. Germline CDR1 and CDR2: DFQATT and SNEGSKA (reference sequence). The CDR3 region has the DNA TGCAGTGCCCCGGGACAGGGCATTTACGAGCAGTACTTC. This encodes CSAPGQGIYEQYF.

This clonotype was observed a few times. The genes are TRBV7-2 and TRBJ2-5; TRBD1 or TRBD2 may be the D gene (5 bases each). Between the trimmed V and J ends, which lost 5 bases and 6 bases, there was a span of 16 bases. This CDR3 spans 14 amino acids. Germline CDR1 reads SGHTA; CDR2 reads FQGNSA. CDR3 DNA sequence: TGTGCCAGCAGCCCAGGGACCCTAGGGAAGACCCAGTACTTC. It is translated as CASSPGTLGKTQYF.

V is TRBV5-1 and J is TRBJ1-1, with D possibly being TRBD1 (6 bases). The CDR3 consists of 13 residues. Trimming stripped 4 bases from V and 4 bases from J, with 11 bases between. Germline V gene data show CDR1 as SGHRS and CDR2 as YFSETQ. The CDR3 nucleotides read TGCGCCAGCAGCCCCGGACAGTTCACTGAAGCTTTCTTT. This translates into CASSPGQFTEAFF.

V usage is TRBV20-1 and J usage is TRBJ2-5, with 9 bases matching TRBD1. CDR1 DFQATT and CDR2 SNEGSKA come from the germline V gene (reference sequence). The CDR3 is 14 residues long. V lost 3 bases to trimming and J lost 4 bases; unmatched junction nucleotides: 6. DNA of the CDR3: TGCAGTGCTAGGGTAACAGGGGGCGTAGAGACCCAGTACTTC. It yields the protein CSARVTGGVETQYF.

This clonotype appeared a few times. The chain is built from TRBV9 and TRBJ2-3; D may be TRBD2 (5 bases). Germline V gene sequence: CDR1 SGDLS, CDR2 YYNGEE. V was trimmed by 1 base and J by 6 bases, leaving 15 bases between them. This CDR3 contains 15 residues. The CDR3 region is CASSVSPRGLDTQYF. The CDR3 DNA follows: TGTGCCAGCAGCGTATCCCCCCGAGGGTTGGATACGCAGTATTTT.

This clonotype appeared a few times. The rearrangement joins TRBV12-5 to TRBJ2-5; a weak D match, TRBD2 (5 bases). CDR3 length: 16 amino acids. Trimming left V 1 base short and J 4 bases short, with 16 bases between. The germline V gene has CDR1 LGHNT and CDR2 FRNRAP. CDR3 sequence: CASGLGTLWKGETQYF. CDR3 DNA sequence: TGTGCTAGTGGTTTGGGGACTCTCTGGAAGGGAGAGACCCAGTACTTC.

The chain's CDR3 is CASSLMGSATYEQYF. DNA of the CDR3: TGTGCCAGCAGCTTGATGGGATCTGCCACCTACGAGCAGTACTTC. The V gene is TRBV5-5, the J gene TRBJ2-7; D remains unclear. V lost 1 base and J 2 bases, leaving 13 bases between the germline ends. The CDR3 has 15 amino acids. Germline-derived CDR1 and CDR2 are SGHKS and YYEKEE (reference sequence).

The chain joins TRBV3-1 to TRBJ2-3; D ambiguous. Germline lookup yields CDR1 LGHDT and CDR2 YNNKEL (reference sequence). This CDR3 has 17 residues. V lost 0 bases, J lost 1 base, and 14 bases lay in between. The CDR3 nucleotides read TGTGCCAGCAGCCAAGATTTAGTGGGGTTTGGCACAGATACGCAGTATTTT. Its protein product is CASSQDLVGFGTDTQYF.

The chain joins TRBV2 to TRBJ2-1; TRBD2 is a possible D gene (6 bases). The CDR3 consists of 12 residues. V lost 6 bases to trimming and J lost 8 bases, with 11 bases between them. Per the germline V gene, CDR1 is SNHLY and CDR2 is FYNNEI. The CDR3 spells CASSPGTYEQFF. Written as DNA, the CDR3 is TGTGCCAGCAGCCCAGGGACTTATGAGCAGTTCTTC.

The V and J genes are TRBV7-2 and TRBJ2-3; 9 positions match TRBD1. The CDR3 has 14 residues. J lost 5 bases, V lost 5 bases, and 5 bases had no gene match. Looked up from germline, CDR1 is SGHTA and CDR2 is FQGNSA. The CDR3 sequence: CASSPRTGVDTQYF. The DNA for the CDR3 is TGTGCCAGCAGCCCGCGGACAGGGGTAGATACGCAGTATTTT. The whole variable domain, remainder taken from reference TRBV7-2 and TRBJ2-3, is GAGVSQSPSNKVTEKGKDVELRCDPISGHTALYWYRQSLGQGLEFLIYFQGNSAPDKSGLPSDRFSAERTGGSVSTLTIQRTQQEDSAVYLCASSPRTGVDTQYFGPGTRLTVL.

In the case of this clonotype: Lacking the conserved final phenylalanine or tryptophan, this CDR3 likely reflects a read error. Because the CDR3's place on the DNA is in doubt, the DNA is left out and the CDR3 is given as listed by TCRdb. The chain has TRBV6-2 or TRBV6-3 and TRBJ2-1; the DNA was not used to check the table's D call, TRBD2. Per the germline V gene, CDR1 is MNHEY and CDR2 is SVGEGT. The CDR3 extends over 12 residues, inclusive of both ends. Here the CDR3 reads CASSYSIAGPPI.

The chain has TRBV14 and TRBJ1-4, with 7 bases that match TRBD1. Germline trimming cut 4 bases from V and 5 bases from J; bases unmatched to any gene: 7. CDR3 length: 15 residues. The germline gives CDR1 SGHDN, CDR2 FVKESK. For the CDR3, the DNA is TGTGCCAGCAGCCTAGGGACAGCGATAAATGAAAAACTGTTTTTT. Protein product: CASSLGTAINEKLFF.

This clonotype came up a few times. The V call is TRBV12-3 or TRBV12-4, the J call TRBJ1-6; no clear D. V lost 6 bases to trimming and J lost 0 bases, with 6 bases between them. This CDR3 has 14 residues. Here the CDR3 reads CASRPSSYNSPLHF. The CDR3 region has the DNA TGTGCCAGCAGACCAAGCTCCTATAATTCACCCCTCCACTTT.

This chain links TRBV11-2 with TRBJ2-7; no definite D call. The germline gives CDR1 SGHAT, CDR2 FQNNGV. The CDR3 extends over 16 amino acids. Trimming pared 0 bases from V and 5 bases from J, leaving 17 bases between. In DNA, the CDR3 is TGTGCCAGCAGCTTAGATCGGAACGGTTCCCCCCACGAGCAGTACTTC. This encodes CASSLDRNGSPHEQYF.

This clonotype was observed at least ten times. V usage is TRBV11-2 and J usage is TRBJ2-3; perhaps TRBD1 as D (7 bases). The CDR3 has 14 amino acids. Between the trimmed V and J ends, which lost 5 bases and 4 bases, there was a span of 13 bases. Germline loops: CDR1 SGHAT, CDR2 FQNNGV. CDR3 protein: CASSHTGEADTQYF. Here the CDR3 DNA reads TGTGCCAGCAGCCACACAGGGGAGGCAGATACGCAGTATTTT.

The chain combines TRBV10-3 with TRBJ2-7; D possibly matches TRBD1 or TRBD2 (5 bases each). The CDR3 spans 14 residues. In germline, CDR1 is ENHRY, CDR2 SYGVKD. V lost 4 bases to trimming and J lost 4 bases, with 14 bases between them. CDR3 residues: CAISAGTALYEQYF. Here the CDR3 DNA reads TGTGCCATCAGTGCCGGGACGGCCTTGTACGAGCAGTACTTC.